Here is one TCR beta chain with its context. What it binds is not known. The sequenced fragment ends 3 residues before the CDR3 boundary, so the rest is inferred from the germline J gene. This CDR3 spans 15 amino acids. Trimming left V 4 bases short and J 4 bases short, with 15 bases between. Germline V gives CDR1 SGHRS, CDR2 YFSETQ. Generated by immunoSEQ multiplex PCR, the TCRdb table keeps only in-frame clones and is missing some. Here the sample table reports under 50,000 clones. The data were obtained in a study of T cells in women clearing cervical HPV infection. Across the study: Cases were women with histologically confirmed HPV16-related CIN3 or worse, including a couple of invasive cancers. General study findings and limits: CIN3+ cases had significantly higher TCR richness than controls; evenness did not differ. Richness differences could reflect unmeasured T-cell content per sample. Richness plus V gene abundances separated cases from controls with AUC less than 0.9.

Sequences were obtained from blood buffy coat. The J gene is TRBJ1-3, the V gene TRBV5-1, with D perhaps matching TRBD1 (6 bases). This TCR came from a woman between 18 and 70 years old with a cervical HPV16 infection that either progressed to CIN3+ or cleared (not recorded which). Partial CDR3 DNA: TGCGCCAGCAGCCCCTCGGACAGAGCCGGAAACACC. This encodes CASSPSDRAGNT. The CDR3, in full, reads CASSPSDRAGNTIYF.